The 30 T cell receptor beta chains given below trace back to one sample, sequenced in a study of cytomegalovirus exposure and HLA in healthy donors (dated by TCRdb to 2015 to 2018). The method was the immunoSEQ multiplex PCR assay. The multiplex PCR relied on a mix of 60 forward primers for TCR Vbeta segments and 13 reverse primers for TCR Jbeta segments. TCRdb provides this immuneACCESS table in a form limited to in-frame rearrangements. Some clones are lacking; in checked studies, under half of them reflect an unresolved V gene, and why the rest are absent is not known. The sample contains about 160,000 clones, around nine tenths of them found a single time. The ten most abundant clones make up 0.8% to 1% of the sample. Sequenced input: PBMCs. All receptors come from a woman in her 30s in good health and CMV-seronegative.

The V gene is TRBV7-9, the J gene TRBJ1-1; D gene unclear. Germline CDR1 and CDR2: SEHNR and FQNEAQ (reference sequence). The CDR3 is made up of 15 amino acids. Trimming took off 2 bases at V and 0 bases at J, with 10 bases between the two ends. The CDR3 region is CASSLLGIMNTEAFF. The CDR3 DNA reads as TGTGCCAGCAGCTTACTCGGGATCATGAACACTGAAGCTTTCTTT.

This clone was seen more than once but under ten times. This rearrangement joins TRBV19 to TRBJ1-1; D gene ambiguous. This CDR3 has 12 residues. Trimming shortened V by 6 bases and J by 6 bases, and 11 bases separated the two germline ends. Germline CDR1 reads LNHDA; CDR2 reads SQIVND (reference sequence). The CDR3 region has the DNA TGTGCCAGTAGCGTGAGACAAGCTGAAGCTTTCTTT. This sequence encodes CASSVRQAEAFF.

CDR3 DNA: TGCGCCAGCAGCCAAGGTATTCTCCTTTATGGCTACACCTTC. Translating gives CASSQGILLYGYTF. The gene calls are TRBV4-3 and TRBJ1-2; no definite D call. The ends were cut back, 1 base at V and 5 bases at J, with 11 bases in the middle. This CDR3 contains 14 residues. The germline V gene encodes CDR1 LGHNA and CDR2 YSLEER.

The CDR3 spells CASNQQGTSGPYGEQFF. CDR3 in DNA: TGTGCCAGCAACCAACAGGGGACTAGCGGCCCCTACGGTGAGCAGTTCTTC. This chain uses TRBV7-9 with TRBJ2-1; 11 bases match TRBD2. The CDR3 is 17 residues long. V lost 7 bases to trimming and J lost 9 bases; unmatched junction nucleotides: 17. Germline V gene data show CDR1 as SEHNR and CDR2 as FQNEAQ (reference sequence).

The V gene is TRBV5-5, the J gene TRBJ1-2; 8 nucleotides line up with TRBD1. The J segment lost 5 bases and the V segment lost 5 bases, leaving 8 bases of the junction unmatched. The CDR3 loop spans 14 amino acids. The germline gives CDR1 SGHKS, CDR2 YYEKEE (reference sequence). The CDR3 DNA reads TGTGCCAGCAGGGCGACAGGGGTTGGATATGGCTACACCTTC. Translated, it gives CASRATGVGYGYTF.

The chain employs TRBV18 and TRBJ2-1; D might be TRBD1 (6 bases). The V and J ends lost 6 bases and 5 bases respectively, with 14 bases between them. Germline V gene sequence: CDR1 KGHSH, CDR2 LQKENI. The CDR3 contains 14 residues. The CDR3 region is CASSPPGVDNEQFF. The CDR3 DNA reads TGTGCCAGCTCCCCCCCAGGGGTCGACAATGAGCAGTTCTTC. Combining the CDR3 with reference TRBV18 and TRBJ2-1 gives the whole variable domain NAGVMQNPRHLVRRRGQEARLRCSPMKGHSHVYWYRQLPEEGLKFMVYLQKENIIDESGMPKERFSAEFPKEGPSILRIQQVVRGDSAAYFCASSPPGVDNEQFFGPGTRLTVL.

V gene TRBV7-3 combines with J gene TRBJ2-2, with TRBD1 identical over 8 bases. Germline trimming cut 5 bases from V and 2 bases from J; bases unmatched to any gene: 7. Germline V gene data show CDR1 as SGHTA and CDR2 as FQGTGA. The length of the CDR3 is 16 residues. This CDR3 is CASSQQGAINTGELFF. For the CDR3, the DNA is TGTGCCAGCAGCCAGCAGGGGGCGATTAACACCGGGGAGCTGTTTTTT.

The chain is built from TRBV5-5 and TRBJ1-6; 9 bases align to TRBD1. After removal of 3 bases from V and 10 bases from J, the junction contained 5 bases not matched to a gene. CDR3 length equals 14 residues. Per the germline V gene, CDR1 is SGHKS and CDR2 is YYEKEE (reference sequence). The CDR3 is CASSSTGGSSPLHF. CDR3 coding DNA: TGTGCCAGCAGCTCCACAGGGGGCTCGTCACCCCTCCACTTT.

This rearrangement joins TRBV10-3 to TRBJ1-2; weak D call: TRBD1 (5 bases). Trimming cost V 7 bases and J 4 bases, with 13 bases left between them. Germline V gives CDR1 ENHRY, CDR2 SYGVKD. The CDR3 contains 13 residues. As DNA, the CDR3 is TGTGCCATCACCAGAGACAGCCTCTATGGCTACACCTTC. It yields the protein CAITRDSLYGYTF.

This chain uses TRBV28 with TRBJ1-4; D unclear. The CDR3 has 15 residues. Trimming took 5 bases from V and 4 from J, leaving 14 bases between them. Germline CDR1 MDHEN, CDR2 SYDVKM. The CDR3 region has the DNA TGTGCCAGCAGTCCCTATCGCCTGCTTAATGAAAAACTGTTTTTT. Protein sequence: CASSPYRLLNEKLFF.

The CDR3 DNA follows: TGTGCCAGCAGCGCCCGAGAGCGGGGGATTGAGCAGTTCTTC. This codes for CASSARERGIEQFF. V usage is TRBV7-9 and J usage is TRBJ2-1; 8 positions match TRBD2. V was clipped by 5 bases and J by 9 bases; unmatched bases: 9. In germline, CDR1 is SEHNR, CDR2 FQNEAQ (reference sequence). This CDR3 is 14 amino acids long.

The chain employs TRBV7-2 and TRBJ2-5; TRBD2 agrees at 10 bases. The junction had 8 bases not matched to a gene; V was cut back by 5 bases and J by 2 bases. CDR3 length: 16 amino acids. Germline V gives CDR1 SGHTA, CDR2 FQGNSA. The CDR3 sequence: CASSLSGLAVQETQYF. CDR3 DNA sequence: TGTGCCAGCAGCCTCTCTGGACTAGCGGTACAAGAGACCCAGTACTTC.

The J gene is TRBJ2-5, the V gene TRBV6-1, with TRBD2 identical over 13 bases. Trimming removed 7 bases from V and 4 bases from J; junction bases left unmatched: 3. Germline lookup yields CDR1 MNHNS and CDR2 SASEGT. CDR3 length equals 14 residues. The CDR3 loop is CASKLAGGVETQYF. In DNA form, the CDR3 reads TGTGCCAGCAAACTAGCGGGAGGGGTAGAGACCCAGTACTTC.

The V gene is TRBV11-2, the J gene TRBJ1-1; 7 bases are shared with TRBD1. V was clipped by 5 bases and J by 4 bases; unmatched bases: 7. The CDR3 is 14 amino acids. CDR1 is SGHAT, CDR2 FQNNGV, per germline. The CDR3 sequence is CASSKQGTGTEAFF. The DNA for the CDR3 is TGTGCCAGCAGCAAACAGGGGACGGGCACTGAAGCTTTCTTT.

The V gene is TRBV7-2, the J gene TRBJ2-2; no reliable D call. The V end was cut by 5 bases, the J end by 1 base, with 2 bases between. Germline V gene lookup returns CDR1 SGHTA and CDR2 FQGNSA. CDR3 length: 12 amino acids. DNA of the CDR3: TGTGCCAGCAGCCTGAACACCGGGGAGCTGTTTTTT. It is translated as CASSLNTGELFF.

The V call is TRBV5-6, the J call TRBJ2-5; D unclear. Germline assignment: CDR1 SGHDT and CDR2 YYEEEE. Trimming stripped 6 bases from V and 2 bases from J, with 20 bases between. The CDR3 runs to 16 residues. The DNA of the CDR3 is TGTGCCAGCAACCCCCGAGGCCGCCACCCGCAAGAGACCCAGTACTTC. This translates into CASNPRGRHPQETQYF.

This rearrangement joins TRBV2 to TRBJ2-7; no clear D gene. The length of the CDR3 is 13 residues. Trimming pared 2 bases from V and 3 bases from J, leaving 8 bases between. Germline CDR1 SNHLY, CDR2 FYNNEI. Here the CDR3 DNA reads TGTGCCAGCAGTGAAAGGAGAGACTACGAGCAGTACTTC. Amino acid sequence: CASSERRDYEQYF.

This chain joins TRBV19 and TRBJ1-2, with D tentatively TRBD1 (5 bases). CDR1 and CDR2 from the germline V gene are LNHDA and SQIVND (reference sequence). V lost 2 bases and J 4 bases, leaving 5 bases between the germline ends. The CDR3 totals 12 residues. CDR3 nucleotide sequence: TGTGCCAGTAGTATAAGGGGCTATGGCTACACCTTC. This codes for CASSIRGYGYTF.

The chain is built from TRBV9 and TRBJ2-2; D is unresolved. Trimming removed 0 bases from V and 5 bases from J, with 17 bases in between. Germline-derived CDR1 and CDR2 are SGDLS and YYNGEE. The CDR3 is 17 amino acids. As DNA, the CDR3 is TGTGCCAGCAGCGTAGGCAGGAAGGTCACCCGGACCGGGGAGCTGTTTTTT. Its protein is CASSVGRKVTRTGELFF. Variable domain in full (rest from reference TRBV9 and TRBJ2-2): DSGVTQTPKHLITATGQRVTLRCSPRSGDLSVYWYQQSLDQGLQFLIQYYNGEERAKGNILERFSAQQFPDLHSELNLSSLELGDSALYFCASSVGRKVTRTGELFFGEGSRLTVL.

The gene calls are TRBV9 and TRBJ1-1, with 8 bases lining up with TRBD1. With V trimmed by 0 bases and J by 8 bases, 6 bases remained unmatched. Germline V lookup: CDR1 SGDLS, CDR2 YYNGEE. CDR3 length equals 14 residues. CDR3 protein: CASSVENRGTEAFF. In nucleotides, the CDR3 is TGTGCCAGCAGCGTAGAGAACAGGGGGACCGAAGCTTTCTTT.

The chain joins TRBV5-4 to TRBJ2-7; D is possibly TRBD1 (8 bases). The CDR3 has 15 amino acids. Trimming shortened V by 3 bases and J by 3 bases, and 16 bases separated the two germline ends. CDR1 and CDR2 from the germline V gene are SGHNT and YYREEE (reference sequence). CDR3 in DNA: TGTGCCAGCAGCTGGGGGGGGGACAGGATCTACGAGCAGTACTTC. As protein: CASSWGGDRIYEQYF.

The genes are TRBV19 and TRBJ1-4; a possible D gene is TRBD1 (5 bases). V dropped 5 bases and J dropped 2 bases, with 18 bases sitting between them. CDR1 is LNHDA, CDR2 SQIVND, per germline (reference sequence). The CDR3 consists of 17 residues. The CDR3 loop is CASSPGEEGGTNEKLFF. In DNA form, the CDR3 reads TGTGCCAGTAGTCCGGGGGAGGAGGGCGGCACTAATGAAAAACTGTTTTTT.

The rearrangement uses TRBV11-1 and TRBJ2-3; possible D gene TRBD1, 6 bases. The CDR3 length is 13 residues. Per the germline V gene, CDR1 is SGHAT and CDR2 is FQDESV (reference sequence). V shed 6 bases and J shed 6 bases, with 13 bases lying between them. Here the CDR3 DNA reads TGTGCCAGCAGTCTGGACAGAACGGATACGCAGTATTTT. It specifies CASSLDRTDTQYF.

The V gene is TRBV5-1, the J gene TRBJ2-7; 7 bases are shared with TRBD1. With V trimmed by 4 bases and J by 5 bases, 6 bases remained unmatched. Germline CDR1 reads SGHRS; CDR2 reads YFSETQ. The CDR3 consists of 13 residues. The CDR3 spells CASSPGTDNEQYF. CDR3 nucleotides: TGCGCCAGCAGCCCCGGGACAGATAACGAGCAGTACTTC.

The V and J genes are TRBV28 and TRBJ1-3; possible D gene TRBD1, 5 bases. V lost 2 bases to trimming and J lost 2 bases, with 10 bases between them. This CDR3 comprises 15 residues. Germline loops: CDR1 MDHEN, CDR2 SYDVKM. The CDR3 region has the DNA TGTGCCAGCAGTTTAGTAGCAGGGACTGGAAACACCATATATTTT. Translating gives CASSLVAGTGNTIYF.

The chain links TRBV7-9 to TRBJ2-5; 9 bases fit TRBD2. The trim removed 5 bases at V and 5 bases at J, leaving 21 bases unmatched. The CDR3 runs 19 residues. Per the germline V gene, CDR1 is SEHNR and CDR2 is FQNEAQ (reference sequence). The CDR3 sequence is CASSRGLALKEGVAETQYF. CDR3 DNA sequence: TGTGCCAGCAGCAGGGGACTAGCCCTGAAAGAAGGGGTGGCGGAGACCCAGTACTTC.

V and J are TRBV2 and TRBJ1-1; the D is unclear. Trimming cost V 5 bases and J 4 bases, with 11 bases left between them. CDR3 size: 13 residues. Germline CDR1 is SNHLY and CDR2 is FYNNEI. The CDR3 coding sequence is TGTGCCAGCAGTTCAGAGGGCGGCACTGAAGCTTTCTTT. It translates to CASSSEGGTEAFF.

This chain joins TRBV4-2 and TRBJ1-1; perhaps TRBD1 as D (5 bases). CDR1 is LGHNA, CDR2 YNFKEQ, per germline. V lost 3 bases and J 5 bases, leaving 16 bases between the germline ends. This CDR3 is built from 15 residues. The CDR3 nucleotides read TGTGCCAGCAGCCACGGGACTGACCTTCGGACTGAAGCTTTCTTT. Protein: CASSHGTDLRTEAFF.

The chain recombines TRBV5-6 with TRBJ2-5; D remains ambiguous. The ends were cut back, 4 bases at V and 5 bases at J, with 15 bases in the middle. There are 14 residues in the CDR3. Germline CDR1 SGHDT, CDR2 YYEEEE. CDR3 residues: CASSLVRVAETQYF. CDR3 DNA: TGTGCCAGCAGCCTCGTCCGGGTGGCGGAGACCCAGTACTTC.

The chain links TRBV5-1 to TRBJ1-4, with 8 positions matching TRBD1. The V gene end was trimmed by 4 bases and the J gene end by 4 bases; junction bases not matched to a gene: 6. The CDR3 is 15 amino acids. Looked up from germline, CDR1 is SGHRS and CDR2 is YFSETQ. The CDR3, as DNA: TGCGCCAGCAGCCTACAGGGGGGTGATAATGAAAAACTGTTTTTT. It specifies CASSLQGGDNEKLFF.